One sample yielded the 6 T cell receptor beta chains listed below, sequenced in a study of shared clonotypes between healthy human individuals. Clones were sequenced by immunoSEQ multiplex PCR, and TCRdb holds only the in-frame ones, with some missing. Of about 2 million clones in the sample, 95% were seen once. The sequencing input was naive CD4+ T cells sorted from blood. Indicated subset: CD45RA+ positively selected. The receptors were gathered from a man aged 18 to 29 in good health.

The chain combines TRBV28 with TRBJ2-7; 10 bases map to TRBD1. CDR1 and CDR2 (germline): MDHEN, SYDVKM. J gave up 3 bases and V 1 base, and 9 bases lay outside the gene matches. The CDR3 totals 17 residues. CDR3 nucleotide sequence: TGTGCCAGCAGTTTATTGTGGGGTGACAGGGGGCTCTACGAGCAGTACTTC. Translating it yields CASSLLWGDRGLYEQYF. Combining the CDR3 with reference TRBV28 and TRBJ2-7 gives the whole variable domain DVKVTQSSRYLVKRTGEKVFLECVQDMDHENMFWYRQDPGLGLRLIYFSYDVKMKEKGDIPEGYSVSREKKERFSLILESASTNQTSMYLCASSLLWGDRGLYEQYFGPGTRLTVT.

The genes are TRBV6-1 and TRBJ2-5; 10 bases match TRBD1. Germline values: CDR1 MNHNS, CDR2 SASEGT. CDR3 length: 15 residues. V dropped 6 bases and J dropped 5; count of bases not matched to a gene: 9. In nucleotides, the CDR3 is TGTGCCAGCAGGGGAGGCGCGGGACAGGGGGAGACCCAGTACTTC. Protein sequence: CASRGGAGQGETQYF.

Note on this clone: Other DNA sequences in the same sample also yield this CDR3. The rearrangement joins TRBV6-5 to TRBJ1-1; D is perhaps TRBD1 (6 bases). The CDR3 covers 14 residues. V lost 0 bases and J lost 2, with 7 bases in between. Per germline, CDR1 MNHEY and CDR2 SVGAGI. The CDR3 DNA follows: TGTGCCAGCAGTTACTCGACAGGAAACACTGAAGCTTTCTTT. Amino acids: CASSYSTGNTEAFF.

The genes are TRBV20-1 and TRBJ1-4; 8 bases are a match to TRBD1. The germline V gene has CDR1 DFQATT and CDR2 SNEGSKA (reference sequence). There are 11 residues in the CDR3. V was clipped by 3 bases and J by 12 bases; unmatched bases: 3. CDR3 DNA: TGCAGTGCTAGGGACAGGGAACAACTGTTTTTT. Protein: CSARDREQLFF.

With regard to this clone: This CDR3 is also generated by other DNA sequences in the sample. The rearrangement joins TRBV6-5 to TRBJ2-5, with TRBD2 matching 7 bases. The CDR3 is 14 residues long. CDR1 and CDR2 from the germline V gene are MNHEY and SVGAGI. J lost 3 bases, V lost 0 bases, and 1 base had no gene match. CDR3 nucleotide sequence: TGTGCCAGCAGTTACTCGGGGGGGAAAGAGACCCAGTACTTC. It is translated as CASSYSGGKETQYF.

V is TRBV18 and J is TRBJ2-2; the match to TRBD2 covers 7 bases. This CDR3 has 16 residues. Per the germline V gene, CDR1 is KGHSH and CDR2 is LQKENI. The trim removed 5 bases at V and 1 base at J, leaving 7 bases unmatched. The CDR3 DNA follows: TGTGCCAGCTCAACAGAAGCGGGGATGAACACCGGGGAGCTGTTTTTT. It codes for CASSTEAGMNTGELFF.